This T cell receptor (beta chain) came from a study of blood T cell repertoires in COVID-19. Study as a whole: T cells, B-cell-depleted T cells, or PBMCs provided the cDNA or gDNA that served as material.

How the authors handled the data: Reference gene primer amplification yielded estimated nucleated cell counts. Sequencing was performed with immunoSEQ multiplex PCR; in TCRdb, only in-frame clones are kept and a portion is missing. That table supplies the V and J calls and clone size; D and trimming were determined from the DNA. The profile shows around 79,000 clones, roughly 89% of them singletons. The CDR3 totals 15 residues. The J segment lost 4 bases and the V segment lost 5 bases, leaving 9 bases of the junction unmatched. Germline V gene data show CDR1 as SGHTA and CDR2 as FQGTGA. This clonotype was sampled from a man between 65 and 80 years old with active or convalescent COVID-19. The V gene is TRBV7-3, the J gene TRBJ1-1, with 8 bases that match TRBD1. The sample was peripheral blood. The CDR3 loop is CASSVDRGRATEAFF. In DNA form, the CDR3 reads TGTGCCAGCAGCGTAGACAGGGGCCGGGCCACTGAAGCTTTCTTT.